This T cell receptor beta chain was sequenced during a study of cytomegalovirus exposure and HLA in healthy donors. Worth noting for this clone: The antigen is unknown.

The PCR used 60 Vbeta and 13 Jbeta primers. Clones were sequenced by immunoSEQ multiplex PCR, and TCRdb holds only the in-frame ones, with some missing. This sample has some 130,000 clones, with around four fifths found just once. The CDR3 sequence is 13 residues long. Germline V gene lookup returns CDR1 SGHNT and CDR2 YYREEE (reference sequence). V was pared by 2 bases and J by 6 bases, with 1 base of the junction left unmatched. Whole-study results and caveats: Serostatus for CMV was the only available immune exposure information. An analysis that was carried out later associated some 17,000 TCR beta sequences with HLA alleles at 0.05 false discovery rate.

The study sampled nominally healthy donors, though unrecorded immune exposures were likely. Sample: PBMCs. The chain has TRBV5-4 and TRBJ2-1, with 8 positions matching TRBD2. The sequence derives from a man in his thirties or forties in good health. CDR3: CASSFGGANEQFF. The CDR3 DNA is TGTGCCAGCAGCTTCGGGGGGGCCAATGAGCAGTTCTTC.